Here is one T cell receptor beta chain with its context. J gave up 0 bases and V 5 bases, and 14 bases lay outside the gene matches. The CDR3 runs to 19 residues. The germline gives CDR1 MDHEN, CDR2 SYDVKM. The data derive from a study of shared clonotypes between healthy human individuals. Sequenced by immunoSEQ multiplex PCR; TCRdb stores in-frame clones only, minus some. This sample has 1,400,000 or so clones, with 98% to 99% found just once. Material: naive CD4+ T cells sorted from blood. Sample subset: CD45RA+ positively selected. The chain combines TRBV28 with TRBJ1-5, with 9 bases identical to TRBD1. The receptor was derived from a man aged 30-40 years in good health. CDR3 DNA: TGTGCCAGCAGTCAACTACAGGGGGCCCTCATATATAGCAATCAGCCCCAGCATTTT. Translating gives CASSQLQGALIYSNQPQHF.